The next 7 T cell receptor beta chains were all read from a single sample in a study of T cell responses to AZD1222 COVID-19 vaccine. Here immunoSEQ multiplex PCR was the method, and the copy in TCRdb shows in-frame clones only, minus some. The sample consists of roughly 170,000 clones, 85% to 95% of them appearing once. Sequenced here: peripheral blood, sampled 28 days after the second AZD1222 dose. These receptors were collected from an adult who received the AZD1222 COVID-19 vaccine.

The table lists this clone with a count of one. The chain couples TRBV9 to TRBJ1-4; TRBD1 agrees at 7 bases. From germline, CDR1 is SGDLS and CDR2 YYNGEE. V was pared by 4 bases and J by 7 bases, with 10 bases of the junction left unmatched. This CDR3 spans 15 amino acids. CDR3 region: CASSPSTGLGEKLFF. DNA of the CDR3: TGTGCCAGCAGCCCGTCGACAGGGTTGGGTGAAAAACTGTTTTTT.

The chain couples TRBV19 to TRBJ1-6, with D perhaps matching TRBD1 (5 bases). Trimming removed 7 bases at V and 7 bases at J, with 11 bases between. The CDR3 has 13 residues. Germline values: CDR1 LNHDA, CDR2 SQIVND (reference sequence). CDR3 protein: CASNNRGNSPLHF. The CDR3 region has the DNA TGTGCCAGTAATAATCGGGGGAATTCACCCCTCCACTTT.

This chain joins TRBV19 and TRBJ1-2, with 7 nucleotides matching TRBD1. Germline V gene lookup returns CDR1 LNHDA and CDR2 SQIVND (reference sequence). With V trimmed by 8 bases and J by 2 bases, 14 bases remained unmatched. The CDR3 is 16 amino acids. Here the CDR3 reads CASGLSGRGKNYGYTF. The CDR3 coding sequence is TGTGCCAGTGGACTCTCGGGCAGGGGGAAAAACTATGGCTACACCTTC.

V is TRBV7-2 and J is TRBJ2-7; D is perhaps TRBD2 (7 bases). Germline lookup yields CDR1 SGHTA and CDR2 FQGNSA. The CDR3 runs to 15 residues. V was cut by 5 bases and J by 4 bases, with 18 bases left in between. The CDR3 coding sequence is TGTGCCAGCAGCCCCCGTGGGGGGGGCGTGTACGAGCAGTACTTC. This translates into CASSPRGGGVYEQYF.

The V gene is TRBV7-3, the J gene TRBJ1-6, with a tentative D call TRBD1 (5 bases). Germline CDR1 is SGHTA and CDR2 is FQGTGA. The ends were cut back, 5 bases at V and 0 bases at J, with 20 bases in the middle. The CDR3 extends over 19 amino acids. Written as DNA, the CDR3 is TGTGCCAGCAGCCCCTGGGACCGATTAACTTGCTCCTATAATTCACCCCTCCACTTT. It codes for CASSPWDRLTCSYNSPLHF.

The V and J genes are TRBV23-1 and TRBJ1-1; the D gene is possibly TRBD1 (5 bases). TRBV23-1 is recorded as an ORF, its role being uncertain. The length of the CDR3 is 16 residues. CDR3 nucleotide sequence: TGCCCCCCCACTCCCCCGGGGACGGGCCCCAACACTGAAGCTTTCTTT. It is translated as CPPTPPGTGPNTEAFF.

The chain has TRBV5-1 and TRBJ2-1; TRBD2 matches 9 bases. With V trimmed by 0 bases and J by 7 bases, 5 bases remained unmatched. The CDR3 is made up of 15 amino acids. CDR1 is SGHRS, CDR2 YFSETQ, per germline. The CDR3 sequence: CASSLVLAGTNEQFF. Written as DNA, the CDR3 is TGCGCCAGCAGCTTGGTTCTAGCGGGAACAAATGAGCAGTTCTTC. Full variable domain (remainder filled in from reference TRBV5-1 and TRBJ2-1): KAGVTQTPRYLIKTRGQQVTLSCSPISGHRSVSWYQQTPGQGLQFLFEYFSETQRNKGNFPGRFSGRQFSNSRSEMNVSTLELGDSALYLCASSLVLAGTNEQFFGPGTRLTVL.